The rows below give T cell receptor beta chains drawn from one sample of a study of CD8+ T cells in alopecia areata. TCRdb's table, derived via immunoSEQ multiplex PCR, lists solely in-frame clones and lacks some. The table has nearly 200,000 clones, roughly 64% seen once. Specimen: CD4+ T cells sorted from blood, collected at week 24, from a patient treated with tofacitinib. These receptors all come from a human donor with alopecia areata. Both conserved end residues are part of each CDR3.

TRBV29-1	CSVEPSGGPRGYQETQYF
TRBV19	CASIPVGRAGDTQYF
TRBV29-1	CSVNPGGAVDYTF
TRBV27	CASSFGASTDTQYF
TRBV5-1	CASSHASGYTGELFF
TRBV28	CASSPLPQRTDTQYF
TRBV27	CASSLVSVRGETQYF
TRBV5-6	CASSPRGVTYETQYF
TRBV4-3	CASSQVGFQETQYF
TRBV7-2	CASSFRGSRTGNTIYF
TRBV10-3	CAIQPGLDQPQHF
TRBV29-1	CSVEGHVQGSYEQYF
TRBV20-1	CSATQGGEQFF
TRBV15	CATSGQRGSLQHF
TRBV18	CASSLRQGANEQYF
TRBV20-1	CSLGRSYEQYF
TRBV5-1	CASSSRGQGVTETQYF
TRBV10-3	CAISEPLGPGGGYEQYF
TRBV5-6	CASSLLAGDITDTQYF
TRBV28	CASSLGGNMNTEAFF
TRBV4-2	CASSPRGQRPSGNTIYF
TRBV29-1	CSSSAGTLKETQYF
TRBV4-1	CASSQAGQGTEAFF
TRBV7-2	CASSSRGQASF
TRBV5-1	CASSLESVQETQYF
TRBV9	CASSVTSQTREQYF
TRBV9	CASSVVGSGQFF
TRBV7-9	CASSPGQGVLEQYF
TRBV4-3	CASSQVGQEQFF
TRBV28	CASTRDSQQETQYF
TRBV27	CASSSLGTTPTNEQFF
TRBV29-1	CSANWAIGDTQYF
TRBV29-1	CSVIEGGRETQYF
TRBV30	CAWSVQLAGGPNREQFF
TRBV5-4	CASSLERGEAFF
TRBV5-4	CASSQDVNRGGYEQYF